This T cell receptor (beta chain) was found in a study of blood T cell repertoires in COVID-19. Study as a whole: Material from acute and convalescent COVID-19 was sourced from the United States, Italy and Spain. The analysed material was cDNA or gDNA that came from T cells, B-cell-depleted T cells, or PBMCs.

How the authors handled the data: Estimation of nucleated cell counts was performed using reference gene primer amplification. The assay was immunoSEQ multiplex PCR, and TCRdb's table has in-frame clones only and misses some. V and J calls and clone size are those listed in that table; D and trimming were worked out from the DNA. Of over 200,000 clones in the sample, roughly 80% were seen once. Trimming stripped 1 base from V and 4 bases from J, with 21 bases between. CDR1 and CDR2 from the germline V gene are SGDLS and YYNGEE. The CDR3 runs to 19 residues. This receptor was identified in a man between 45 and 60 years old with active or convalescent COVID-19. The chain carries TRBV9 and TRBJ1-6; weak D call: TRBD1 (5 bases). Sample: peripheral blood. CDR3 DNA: TGTGCCAGCAGCGTACTGCTACAGGTCGATCGGGAGTATAATTCACCCCTCCACTTT. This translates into CASSVLLQVDREYNSPLHF.